This entry features one T cell receptor beta chain sequence. What it binds is not known. TCRdb itself ran the reads through MiXCR, one entry per CDR3 protein. Of tens of thousands of distinct CDR3 sequences detected, over 20% appear once; the ten largest clones hold around 2.3%. CDR3 length equals 13 residues. V was clipped by 7 bases and J by 2 bases, with 6 bases between them. Germline loops: CDR1 SNHLY, CDR2 FYNNEI. The data were taken from a study of lung T cells in sarcoidosis with Löfgren's syndrome. Study background: Repertoire analyses centered on Löfgren's syndrome patients. Study-wide findings and caveats: Versus controls, Löfgren's syndrome patients reportedly showed TRAV12-1 and TRBV2 as most expanded. Multiple Löfgren's syndrome patients reportedly shared TRAV12-1 and TRBV2 CDR3 motifs. TRBV2 was the preferred pairing partner of TRAV12-1, with similar CDR3s.

The receptor was derived from a human donor with sarcoidosis (Löfgren's syndrome or another form), or a control subject (not recorded which). V is TRBV2 and J is TRBJ2-6; a weak D match, TRBD1 (5 bases). Input material: CD4+ T cells from PBMCs. The CDR3 protein is CASMGPGANVLTF. The CDR3 DNA follows: TGTGCCAGCATGGGGCCTGGGGCCAACGTCCTGACTTTC.